This TCR beta chain came from a study of early stage breast cancer tumors. Study-level information: Around 10-fold was the mean read coverage per sample. Study results and limitations: Tumors had approximately 2.5-fold higher T cell density than normal breast. In 14 of 16 patients, blood comparison separated tumor from normal breast.

Details on this clone: Its antigen is undetermined.

Produced via immunoSEQ multiplex PCR; TCRdb's table is partial and in-frame only. The data show tens of thousands of clones, approximately 80% seen once. Germline V gives CDR1 MNHEY, CDR2 SMNVEV (reference sequence). The CDR3 spans 19 residues. Germline trimming cut 5 bases from V and 0 bases from J; bases unmatched to any gene: 13. The J gene is TRBJ2-7, the V gene TRBV27; 13 bases line up with TRBD2. This receptor was taken from a person aged 25 to 39 with breast cancer. Input material: blood. Here the CDR3 DNA reads TGTGCCAGCAGTCGCCGGAGACTAGCGGGAGGACCGAGCTCCTACGAGCAGTACTTC. Translation: CASSRRRLAGGPSSYEQYF.